This T cell receptor (beta chain) was identified in a study of blood T cell repertoires in COVID-19. Overall study: T cells, B-cell-depleted T cells, or PBMCs supplied cDNA or gDNA.

Germline CDR1 reads KGHDR; CDR2 reads SFDVKD. V lost 0 bases, J lost 7 bases, and 15 bases lay in between. CDR3 length: 16 residues. This clone appeared a few times. As originally analysed: Researchers report that nucleated cell counts were estimated from reference gene primer amplification. Sequenced by immunoSEQ multiplex PCR; TCRdb stores in-frame clones only, minus some. V and J calls and clone size are given by that table; D and trimming were obtained from the DNA. The sample lists hundreds of thousands of clones, approximately 80% occurring once. The chain joins TRBV24-1 to TRBJ2-1; a weak D match, TRBD2 (6 bases). The sequenced sample consisted of peripheral blood. This TCR came from an elderly man with acute or convalescent COVID-19. The CDR3 loop is CATSDLNGGVENEQFF. Here the CDR3 DNA reads TGTGCCACCAGTGATTTGAACGGGGGAGTGGAAAATGAGCAGTTCTTC.